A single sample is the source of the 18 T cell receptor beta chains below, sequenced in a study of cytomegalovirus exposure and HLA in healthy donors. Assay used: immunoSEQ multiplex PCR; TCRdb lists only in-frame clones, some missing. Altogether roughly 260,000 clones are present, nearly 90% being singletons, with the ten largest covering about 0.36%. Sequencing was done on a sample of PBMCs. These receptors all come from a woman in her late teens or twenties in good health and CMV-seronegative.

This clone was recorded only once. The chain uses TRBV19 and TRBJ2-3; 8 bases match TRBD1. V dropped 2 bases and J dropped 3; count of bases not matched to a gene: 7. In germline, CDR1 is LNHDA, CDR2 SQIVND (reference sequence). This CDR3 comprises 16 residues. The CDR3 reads CASSIIRDRYTDTQYF. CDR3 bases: TGTGCCAGTAGTATAATCCGGGACAGGTATACAGATACGCAGTATTTT.

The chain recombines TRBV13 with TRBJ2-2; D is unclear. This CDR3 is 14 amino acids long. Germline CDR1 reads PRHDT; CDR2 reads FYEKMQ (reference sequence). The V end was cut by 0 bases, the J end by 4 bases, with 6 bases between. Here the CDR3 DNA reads TGTGCCAGCAGCTTAGGTCCGGGCACCGGGGAGCTGTTTTTT. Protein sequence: CASSLGPGTGELFF.

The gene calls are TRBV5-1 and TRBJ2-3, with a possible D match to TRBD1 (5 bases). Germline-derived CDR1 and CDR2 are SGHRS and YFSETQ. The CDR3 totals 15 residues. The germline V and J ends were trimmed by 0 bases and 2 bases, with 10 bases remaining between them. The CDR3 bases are TGCGCCAGCAGCTTGGAGGGGTCTACCACAGATACGCAGTATTTT. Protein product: CASSLEGSTTDTQYF.

CDR3 sequence reads: CASSGTANSNQPQHF. CDR3 sequence (DNA): TGTGCCAGCAGTGGGACAGCTAATAGCAATCAGCCCCAGCATTTT. The V call is TRBV2, the J call TRBJ1-5; D is possibly TRBD1 (6 bases). The V end was cut by 4 bases, the J end by 0 bases, with 10 bases between. CDR1 is SNHLY and CDR2 is FYNNEI in the germline V gene. CDR3 length: 15 residues.

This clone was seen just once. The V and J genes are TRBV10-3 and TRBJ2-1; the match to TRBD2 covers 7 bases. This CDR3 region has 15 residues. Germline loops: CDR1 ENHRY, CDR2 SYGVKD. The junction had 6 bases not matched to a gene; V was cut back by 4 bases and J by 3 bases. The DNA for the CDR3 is TGTGCCATCAGTGCCAGCGGGGTAAGCTACAATGAGCAGTTCTTC. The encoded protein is CAISASGVSYNEQFF.

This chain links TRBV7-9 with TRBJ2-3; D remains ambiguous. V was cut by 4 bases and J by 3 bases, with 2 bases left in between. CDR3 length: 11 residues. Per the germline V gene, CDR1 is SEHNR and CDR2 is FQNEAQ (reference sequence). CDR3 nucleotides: TGTGCCAGCAGCTCGACAGATACGCAGTATTTT. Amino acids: CASSSTDTQYF. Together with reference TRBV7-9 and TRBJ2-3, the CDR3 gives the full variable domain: DTGVSQNPRHKITKRGQNVTFRCDPISEHNRLYWYRQTLGQGPEFLTYFQNEAQLEKSRLLSDRFSAERPKGSFSTLEIQRTEQGDSAMYLCASSSTDTQYFGPGTRLTVL.

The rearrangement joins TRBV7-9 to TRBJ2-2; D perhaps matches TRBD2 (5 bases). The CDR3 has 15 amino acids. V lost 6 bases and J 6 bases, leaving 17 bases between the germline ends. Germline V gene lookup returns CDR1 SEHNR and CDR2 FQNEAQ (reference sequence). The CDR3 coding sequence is TGTGCCAGCAGTATAGCGACCCGCCTTCCCGGGGAGCTGTTTTTT. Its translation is CASSIATRLPGELFF.

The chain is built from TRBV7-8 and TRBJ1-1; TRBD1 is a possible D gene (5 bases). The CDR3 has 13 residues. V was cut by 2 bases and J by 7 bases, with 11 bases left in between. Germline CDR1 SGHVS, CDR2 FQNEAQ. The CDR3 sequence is CASSLQGLLEAFF. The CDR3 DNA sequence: TGTGCCAGCAGCTTACAGGGCCTCCTTGAAGCTTTCTTT.

CDR3 nucleotides: TGTGCCACCACCCCTTCATCCGGCAGGGACTTCCACGAGCAGTACTTC. Translation: CATTPSSGRDFHEQYF. J is TRBJ2-7 and V is TRBV15, with a weak D call TRBD2 (6 bases). This CDR3 has 16 residues. Germline V gene sequence: CDR1 LNHNV, CDR2 YYDKDF (reference sequence). V was shortened by 7 bases and J by 5 bases, with 24 bases between the two germline ends.

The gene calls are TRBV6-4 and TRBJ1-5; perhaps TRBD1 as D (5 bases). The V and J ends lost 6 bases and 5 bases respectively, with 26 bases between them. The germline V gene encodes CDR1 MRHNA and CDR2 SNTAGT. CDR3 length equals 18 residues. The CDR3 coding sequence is TGTGCCAGCAGGCCAGGGTATCACGTAGTATGGCGACATCAGCCCCAGCATTTT. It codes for CASRPGYHVVWRHQPQHF.

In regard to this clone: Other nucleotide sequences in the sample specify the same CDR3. The CDR3 nucleotides read TGTGCCAGCAGCCTCGGGACAGCGAACACCGGGGAGCTGTTTTTT. Its translation is CASSLGTANTGELFF. J is TRBJ2-2 and V is TRBV28, with 7 bases lining up with TRBD1. This CDR3 spans 15 amino acids. Per the germline V gene, CDR1 is MDHEN and CDR2 is SYDVKM. The V segment lost 6 bases and the J segment 0 bases; nucleotides outside the gene matches: 4.

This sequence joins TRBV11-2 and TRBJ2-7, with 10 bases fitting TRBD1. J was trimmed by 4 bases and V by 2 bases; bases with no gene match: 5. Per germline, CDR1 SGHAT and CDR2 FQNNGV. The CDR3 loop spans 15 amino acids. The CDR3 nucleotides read TGTGCCAGCAGCTTATCCGGGACAGGGGTTTACGAGCAGTACGTC. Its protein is CASSLSGTGVYEQYV.

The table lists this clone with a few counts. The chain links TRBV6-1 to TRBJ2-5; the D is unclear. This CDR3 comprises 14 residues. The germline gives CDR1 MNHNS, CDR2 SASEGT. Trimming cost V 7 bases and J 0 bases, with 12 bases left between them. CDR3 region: CASIHMEYQETQYF. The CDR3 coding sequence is TGTGCCAGCATCCACATGGAGTACCAAGAGACCCAGTACTTC.

CDR3 DNA sequence: TGTGCCAGCAGTGAAGTTACAGGGGGGACTGAAGCTTTCTTT. Translating it yields CASSEVTGGTEAFF. The V gene is TRBV6-1, the J gene TRBJ1-1, with 8 bases that match TRBD1. CDR1 is MNHNS, CDR2 SASEGT, per germline. The CDR3 is 14 residues long. V was pared by 1 base and J by 5 bases, with 3 bases of the junction left unmatched.

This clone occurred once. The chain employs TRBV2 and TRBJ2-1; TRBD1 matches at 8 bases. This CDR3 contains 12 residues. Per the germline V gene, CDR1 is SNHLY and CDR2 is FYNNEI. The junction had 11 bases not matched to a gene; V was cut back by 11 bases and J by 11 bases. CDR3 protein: CAQNPDRDKQFF. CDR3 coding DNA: TGTGCCCAAAACCCGGACAGGGACAAGCAGTTCTTC.

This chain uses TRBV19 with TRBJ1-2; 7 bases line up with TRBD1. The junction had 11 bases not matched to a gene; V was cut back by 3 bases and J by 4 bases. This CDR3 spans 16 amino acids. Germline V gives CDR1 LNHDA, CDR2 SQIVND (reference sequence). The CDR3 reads CASSIRVGQSFYGYTF. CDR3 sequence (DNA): TGTGCCAGTAGTATTCGGGTGGGACAGTCCTTCTATGGCTACACCTTC.

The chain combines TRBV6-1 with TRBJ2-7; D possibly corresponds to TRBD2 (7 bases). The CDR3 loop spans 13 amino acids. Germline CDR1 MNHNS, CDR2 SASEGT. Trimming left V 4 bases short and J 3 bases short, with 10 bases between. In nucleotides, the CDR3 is TGTGCCAGCAGTGGCGGGGGCGACTACGAGCAGTACGTC. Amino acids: CASSGGGDYEQYV.

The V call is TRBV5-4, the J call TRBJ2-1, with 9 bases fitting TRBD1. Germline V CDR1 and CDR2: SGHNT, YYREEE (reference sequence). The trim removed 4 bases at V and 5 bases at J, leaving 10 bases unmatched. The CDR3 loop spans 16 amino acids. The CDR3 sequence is CASSRSGTGKHNEQFF. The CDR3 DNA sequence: TGTGCCAGCAGCCGCTCGGGGACAGGGAAGCACAATGAGCAGTTCTTC.